The present T cell receptor (beta chain) was sequenced within a study of CD8 T cells in ankylosing spondylitis. Regarding the study as a whole: Blood of patients with ankylosing spondylitis appeared to be characterized by a TCR beta motif of eight highly homologous variants. Reportedly, disease-linked clones are significantly enriched in ankylosing spondylitis patients' matched synovial fluid.

Preparation of TCR beta libraries was done by quantitative 5'-RACE with molecular barcodes. Each CDR3 protein gets one entry after TCRdb re-called the 5' RACE reads with MiXCR. The repertoire holds under 170,000 distinct CDR3 sequences, with under 45% as singletons. Per germline, CDR1 ENHRY and CDR2 SYGVKD. The trim removed 11 bases at V and 6 bases at J, leaving 17 bases unmatched. CDR3 length equals 15 residues. As for this clonotype: Antigen specificity is unknown.

The chain couples TRBV10-3 to TRBJ2-3; 7 bases are shared with TRBD1. The source material was synovial fluid, either unsorted or a sorted T cell fraction (not recorded which). This clonotype was obtained from a male donor with ankylosing spondylitis. This CDR3 is CASLGGSSRRDTQYF. The CDR3, as DNA: TGTGCCTCCTTAGGGGGCTCTTCCAGGCGGGATACGCAGTATTTT.